This T cell receptor beta chain was retrieved from a study of blood T cell repertoires in COVID-19. The data were produced by immunoSEQ multiplex PCR, yet TCRdb's version contains in-frame clones alone and is incomplete. Of some 130,000 clones in the sample, over 60% are singletons; the top ten hold roughly 4.3%. The CDR3 consists of 14 residues. The V end lost 5 bases, the J end lost 3 bases, and 11 bases lay between the germline ends. The V gene's germline CDR1 is SNHLY and CDR2 FYNNEI. Points on this clone: Other DNA sequences in the sample encode the same CDR3.

The V and J genes are TRBV2 and TRBJ1-5; D is perhaps TRBD1 (6 bases). The TCR sequence derives from a woman older than 75 with acute or convalescent COVID-19. The sample comprised peripheral blood. CDR3 sequence: CASSLQGINQPQHF. DNA for the CDR3: TGTGCCAGCAGTTTACAGGGAATCAATCAGCCCCAGCATTTT. The full variable domain, rest sourced from reference TRBV2 and TRBJ1-5, is EPEVTQTPSHQVTQMGQEVILRCVPISNHLYFYWYRQILGQKVEFLVSFYNNEISEKSEIFDDQFSVERPDGSNFTLKIRSTKLEDSAMYFCASSLQGINQPQHFGDGTRLSIL.